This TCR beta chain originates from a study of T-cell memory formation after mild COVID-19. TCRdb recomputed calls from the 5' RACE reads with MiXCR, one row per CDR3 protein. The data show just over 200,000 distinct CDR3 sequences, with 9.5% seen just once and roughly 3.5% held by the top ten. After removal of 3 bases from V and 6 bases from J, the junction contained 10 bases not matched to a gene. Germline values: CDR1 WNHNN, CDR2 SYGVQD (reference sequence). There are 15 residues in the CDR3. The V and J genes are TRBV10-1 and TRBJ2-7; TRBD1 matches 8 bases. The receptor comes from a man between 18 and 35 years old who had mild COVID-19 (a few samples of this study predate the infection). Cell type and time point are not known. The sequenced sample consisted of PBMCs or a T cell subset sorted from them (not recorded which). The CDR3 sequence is CASSDRGRENGEQYF. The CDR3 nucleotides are TGCGCCAGCAGTGACAGGGGGCGCGAAAATGGCGAGCAGTACTTC.